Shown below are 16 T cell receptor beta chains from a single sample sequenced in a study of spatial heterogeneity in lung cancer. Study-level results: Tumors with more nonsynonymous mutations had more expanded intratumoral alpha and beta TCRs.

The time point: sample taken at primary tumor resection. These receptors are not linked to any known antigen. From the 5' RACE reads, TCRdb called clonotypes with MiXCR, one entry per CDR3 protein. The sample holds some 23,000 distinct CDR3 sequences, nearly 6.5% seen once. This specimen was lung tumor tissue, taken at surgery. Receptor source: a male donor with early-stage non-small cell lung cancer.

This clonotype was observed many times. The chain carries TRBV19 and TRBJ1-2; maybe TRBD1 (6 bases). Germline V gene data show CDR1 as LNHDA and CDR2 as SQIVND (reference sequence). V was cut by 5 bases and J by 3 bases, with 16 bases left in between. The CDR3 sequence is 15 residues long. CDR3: CASSQPGQTDYGYTF. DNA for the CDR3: TGTGCCAGTAGTCAACCAGGACAGACCGACTATGGCTACACCTTC.

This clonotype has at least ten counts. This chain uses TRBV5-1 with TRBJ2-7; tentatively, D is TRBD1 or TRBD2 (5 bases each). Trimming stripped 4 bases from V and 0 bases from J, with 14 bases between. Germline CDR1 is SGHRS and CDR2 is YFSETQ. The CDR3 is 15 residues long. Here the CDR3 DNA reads TGCGCCAGCAGCGGCGGACGGGGACGCTCCTACGAGCAGTACTTC. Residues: CASSGGRGRSYEQYF.

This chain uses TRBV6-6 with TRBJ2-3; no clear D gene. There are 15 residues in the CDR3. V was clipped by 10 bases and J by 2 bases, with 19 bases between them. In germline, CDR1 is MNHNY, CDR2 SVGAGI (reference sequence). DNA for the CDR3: TGTGCCACCTTACCGCCGGTGTGGGACACAGATACGCAGTATTTT. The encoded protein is CATLPPVWDTDTQYF.

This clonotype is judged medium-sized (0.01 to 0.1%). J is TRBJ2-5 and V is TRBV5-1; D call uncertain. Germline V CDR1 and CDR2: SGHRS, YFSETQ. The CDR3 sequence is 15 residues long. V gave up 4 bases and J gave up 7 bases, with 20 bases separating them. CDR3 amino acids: CASSLQSEVVGTQYF. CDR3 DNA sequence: TGCGCCAGCAGCCTACAGTCAGAGGTCGTCGGGACCCAGTACTTC.

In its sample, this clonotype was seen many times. The CDR3 loop is CSAGREGTGELFF. The CDR3 DNA reads TGCAGCGCTGGCAGGGAAGGCACCGGGGAGCTGTTTTTT. The chain uses TRBV29-1 and TRBJ2-2; possible D gene TRBD1, 5 bases. The germline V gene encodes CDR1 SQVTM and CDR2 ANQGSEA. Trimming took 7 bases from V and 4 from J, leaving 13 bases between them. This CDR3 spans 13 amino acids.

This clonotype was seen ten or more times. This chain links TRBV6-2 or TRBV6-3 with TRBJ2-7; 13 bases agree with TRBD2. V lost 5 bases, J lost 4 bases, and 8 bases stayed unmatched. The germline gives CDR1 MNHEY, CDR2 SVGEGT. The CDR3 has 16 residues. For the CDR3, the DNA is TGTGCCAGCAGTCACAGGGGGACTAGCGGGGCATACGAGCAGTACTTC. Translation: CASSHRGTSGAYEQYF.

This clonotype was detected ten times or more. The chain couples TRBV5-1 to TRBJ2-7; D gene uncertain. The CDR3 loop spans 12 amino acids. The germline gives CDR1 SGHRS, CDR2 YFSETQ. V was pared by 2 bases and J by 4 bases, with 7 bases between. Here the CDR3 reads CASSLTFYEQYF. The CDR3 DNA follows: TGCGCCAGCAGCTTAACGTTTTACGAGCAGTACTTC.

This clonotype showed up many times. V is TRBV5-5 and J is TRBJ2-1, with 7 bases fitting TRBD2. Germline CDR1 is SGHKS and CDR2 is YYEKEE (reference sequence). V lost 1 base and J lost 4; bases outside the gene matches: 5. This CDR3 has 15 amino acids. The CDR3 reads CASSLLTSAYNEQFF. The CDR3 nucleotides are TGTGCCAGCAGCTTGCTAACTAGCGCATACAATGAGCAGTTCTTC.

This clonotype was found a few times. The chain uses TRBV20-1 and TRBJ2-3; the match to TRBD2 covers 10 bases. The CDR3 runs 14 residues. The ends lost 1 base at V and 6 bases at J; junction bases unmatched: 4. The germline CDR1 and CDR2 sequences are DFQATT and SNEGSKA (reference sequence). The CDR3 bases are TGCAGTGCTAGAGCTAGCGGGGGAGGGGATACGCAGTATTTT. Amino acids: CSARASGGGDTQYF.

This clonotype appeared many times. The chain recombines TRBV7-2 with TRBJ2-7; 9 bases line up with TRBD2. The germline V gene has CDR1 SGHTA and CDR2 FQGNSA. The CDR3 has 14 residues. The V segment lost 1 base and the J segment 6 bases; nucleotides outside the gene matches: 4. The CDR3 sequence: CASSLVAGGPEQYF. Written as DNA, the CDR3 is TGTGCCAGCAGCTTAGTTGCGGGGGGGCCCGAGCAGTACTTC.

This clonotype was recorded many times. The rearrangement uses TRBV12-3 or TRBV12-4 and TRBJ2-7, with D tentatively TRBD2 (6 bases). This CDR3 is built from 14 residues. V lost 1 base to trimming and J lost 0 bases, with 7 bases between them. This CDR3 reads CASSLGGNSYEQYF. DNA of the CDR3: TGTGCCAGCAGTTTAGGCGGGAACTCCTACGAGCAGTACTTC.

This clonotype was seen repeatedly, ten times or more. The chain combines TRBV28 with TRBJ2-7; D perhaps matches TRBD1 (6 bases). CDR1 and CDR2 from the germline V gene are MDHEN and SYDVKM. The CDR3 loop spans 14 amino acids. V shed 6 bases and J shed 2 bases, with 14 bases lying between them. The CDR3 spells CASRLDRPPYEQYF. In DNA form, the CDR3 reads TGTGCCAGCAGATTAGACAGGCCGCCCTACGAGCAGTACTTC.

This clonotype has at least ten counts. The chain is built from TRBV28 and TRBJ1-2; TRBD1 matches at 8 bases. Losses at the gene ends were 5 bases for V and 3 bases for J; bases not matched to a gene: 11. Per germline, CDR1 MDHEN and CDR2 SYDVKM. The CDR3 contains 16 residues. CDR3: CASSLTGQGRDYGYTF. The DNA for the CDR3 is TGTGCCAGCAGTCTGACTGGACAGGGTAGGGACTATGGCTACACCTTC.

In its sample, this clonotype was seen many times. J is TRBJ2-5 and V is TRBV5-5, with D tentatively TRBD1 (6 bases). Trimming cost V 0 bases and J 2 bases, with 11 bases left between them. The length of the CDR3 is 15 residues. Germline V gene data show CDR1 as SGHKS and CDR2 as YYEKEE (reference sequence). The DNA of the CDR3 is TGTGCCAGCAGCTTGGGATGGACAGTACAAGAGACCCAGTACTTC. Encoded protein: CASSLGWTVQETQYF.

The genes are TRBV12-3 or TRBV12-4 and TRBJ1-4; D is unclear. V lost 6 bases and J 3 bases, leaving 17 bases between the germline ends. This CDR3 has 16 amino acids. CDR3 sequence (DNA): TGTGCCAGCAGCCGAAGCGGGTCGGAGCCTAATGAAAAACTGTTTTTT. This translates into CASSRSGSEPNEKLFF.

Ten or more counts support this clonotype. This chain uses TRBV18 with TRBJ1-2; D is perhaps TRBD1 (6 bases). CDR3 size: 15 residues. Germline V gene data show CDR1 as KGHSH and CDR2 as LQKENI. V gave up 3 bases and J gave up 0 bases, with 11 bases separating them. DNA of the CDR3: TGTGCCAGCTCACCGACAGGAGACTCTAACTATGGCTACACCTTC. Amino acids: CASSPTGDSNYGYTF.